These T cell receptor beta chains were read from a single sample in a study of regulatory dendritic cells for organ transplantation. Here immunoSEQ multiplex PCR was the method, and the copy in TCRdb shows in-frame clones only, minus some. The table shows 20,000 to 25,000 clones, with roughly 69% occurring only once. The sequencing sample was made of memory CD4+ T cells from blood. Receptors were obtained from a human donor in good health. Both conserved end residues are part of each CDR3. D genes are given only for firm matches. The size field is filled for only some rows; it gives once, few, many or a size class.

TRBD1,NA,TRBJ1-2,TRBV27,TGTGCCAGCGGGGGGGGACAGGGTAACTATGGCTACACCTTC,CASGGGQGNYGYTF
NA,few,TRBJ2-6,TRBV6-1,TGTGCCAGCAGCCCTACAGGCTCTGGGGCCAACGTCCTGACTTTC,CASSPTGSGANVLTF
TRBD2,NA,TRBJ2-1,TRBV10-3,TGTGCCATCAGTGAGTCGAGCGGGGGCCTTTACAGTGAGCAGTTCTTC,CAISESSGGLYSEQFF
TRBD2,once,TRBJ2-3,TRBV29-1,TGCAGCGTAGGATTGGGACTAAGCACAGATACGCAGTATTTT,CSVGLGLSTDTQYF
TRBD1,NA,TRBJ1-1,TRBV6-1,TGTGCCAGCAGTGAGACAGGGAAGAACACTGAAGCTTTCTTT,CASSETGKNTEAFF
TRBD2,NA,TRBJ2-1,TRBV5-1,TGCGCCAGCAGCTTGTCTGGAGCGGGGGGCTACAATGAGCAGTTCTTC,CASSLSGAGGYNEQFF
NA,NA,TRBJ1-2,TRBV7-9,TGTGCCAGCAGCGACACACCTCGACCCGATGGCTACACCTTC,CASSDTPRPDGYTF
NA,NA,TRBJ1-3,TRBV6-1,TGTGCCAGCAGTGACTTCGACAGTGCCTCTGGAAACACCATATATTTT,CASSDFDSASGNTIYF
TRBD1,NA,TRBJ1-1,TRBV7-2,TGTGCCAGCAGTTCGAGCAGGGGGGCCGCTTTCTTT,CASSSSRGAAFF
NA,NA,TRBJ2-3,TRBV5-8,TGTGCCAGCAGCTTGGCGGGACAATACACAGATACGCAGTATTTT,CASSLAGQYTDTQYF
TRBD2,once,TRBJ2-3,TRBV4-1,TGCGCCAGCAGCCCAGGGACTAGCGAGGATACGCAGTATTTT,CASSPGTSEDTQYF
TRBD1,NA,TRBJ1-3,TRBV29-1,TGCAGCGTTGAAAGGGACAGGGGGCGACGCTCTGGAAACACCATATATTTT,CSVERDRGRRSGNTIYF
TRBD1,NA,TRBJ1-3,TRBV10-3,TGTGCCATCAGGATGGGACAGGGGGACGGAAACACCATATATTTT,CAIRMGQGDGNTIYF
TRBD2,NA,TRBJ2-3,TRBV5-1,TGCGCCAGCAGCTTCCCGGGGGGGGTAGATACGCAGTATTTT,CASSFPGGVDTQYF
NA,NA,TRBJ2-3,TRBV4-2,TGTGCCAGCAGCCAAGCTAGCGTGATGTCAGATACGCAGTATTTT,CASSQASVMSDTQYF
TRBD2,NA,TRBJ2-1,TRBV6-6,TGTGCCAGCAGTGGGGCGGGGGGTTCCTACAATGAGCAGTTCTTC,CASSGAGGSYNEQFF
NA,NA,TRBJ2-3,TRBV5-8,TGTGCCAGCAGCTTTGACATAGGGGCCCCGACCATCCACTTT,CASSFDIGAPTIHF
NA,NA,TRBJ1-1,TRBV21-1,TGTGCCAGCAGGAAGGAGACTGAAGCTTTCTTT,CASRKETEAFF
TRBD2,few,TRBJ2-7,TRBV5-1,TGCGCCAGCAGCTTCGGACTAGCGGGGTACGAGCAGTACTTC,CASSFGLAGYEQYF
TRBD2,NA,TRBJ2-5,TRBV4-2,TGTGCCAGCAGCCAAGATCCGGATAGCGGGGGACAAGAGACCCAGTACTTC,CASSQDPDSGGQETQYF
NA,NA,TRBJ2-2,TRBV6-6,TGTGCCAGCAGTTACGGGCCAAACACCGGGGAGCTGTTTTTT,CASSYGPNTGELFF
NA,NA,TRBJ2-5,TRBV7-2,TGTGCCAGCAGCTTAGCCACAGGGAACCAAGAGACCCAGTACTTC,CASSLATGNQETQYF
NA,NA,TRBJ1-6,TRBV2,TGTGCCAGCAAAGCTCGCGGTTCTAATTCACCCCTCCACTTT,CASKARGSNSPLHF
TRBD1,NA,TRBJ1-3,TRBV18,TGTGCCAGCTCACCCGGACAGGGGACCGCGGGAAACACCATATATTTT,CASSPGQGTAGNTIYF
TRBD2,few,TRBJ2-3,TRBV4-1,TGCGCCAGCAGCCAAGATAGGGAGGGAGTTAGGGATACGCAGTATTTT,CASSQDREGVRDTQYF
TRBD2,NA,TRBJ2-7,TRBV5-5,TGTGCCAGCAGCTTGGGAAAGGGCCTAGCGGGGGAATCCTACGAGCAGTACTTC,CASSLGKGLAGESYEQYF
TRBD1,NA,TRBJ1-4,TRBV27,TGTGCCAGCAGTGGAAGGACAGGGGGCGGTGAAAAACTGTTTTTT,CASSGRTGGGEKLFF
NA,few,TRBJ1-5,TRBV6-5,TGTGCCAGCAGTTGGGCGGGGAATCAGCCCCAGCATTTT,CASSWAGNQPQHF
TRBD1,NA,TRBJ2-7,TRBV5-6,TGTGCCAGCAGCGACGGACAGGTGAACTACGAGCAGTACTTC,CASSDGQVNYEQYF
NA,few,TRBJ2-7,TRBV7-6,TGTGCCAGCAGCTTAGCGCCGGGACTCCGCGGGGAGCAGTACTTC,CASSLAPGLRGEQYF
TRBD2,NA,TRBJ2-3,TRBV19,TGTGCCAGTATGTCCCGGGGGGGTTGGGATACGCAGTATTTT,CASMSRGGWDTQYF
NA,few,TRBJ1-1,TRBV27,TGTGCCAGCAGTCCAGGGGTCCACTTATCGAACACTGAAGCTTTCTTT,CASSPGVHLSNTEAFF
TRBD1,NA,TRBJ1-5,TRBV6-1,TGTGCCAGCAGTGAAGATCGGACAGGGGTTTTTAGTCAGCCCCAGCATTTT,CASSEDRTGVFSQPQHF
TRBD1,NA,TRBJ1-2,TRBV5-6,TGTGCCAGCAGCCTGGACAGGGGGCAAGTCTACACCTTC,CASSLDRGQVYTF
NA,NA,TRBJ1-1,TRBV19,TGTGCCAGTAGTATGAGAAGGGGCGGAAACACTGAAGCTTTCTTT,CASSMRRGGNTEAFF
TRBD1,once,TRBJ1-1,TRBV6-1,TGTGCCAGCAGTTGGGACAGATTGAACACTGAAGCTTTCTTT,CASSWDRLNTEAFF
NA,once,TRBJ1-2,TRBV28,TGTGCCAGCAGAGGATCAGACAGGAGAGTCTATGGCTACACCTTC,CASRGSDRRVYGYTF
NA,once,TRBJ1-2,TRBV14,TGTGCCAGCAGCCAAGTTGGAGATCGGGGCTACACCTTC,CASSQVGDRGYTF
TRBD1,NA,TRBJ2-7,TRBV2,TGTGCCAGCAATCCGACAGGGGTCGGCGAGCAGTACTTC,CASNPTGVGEQYF
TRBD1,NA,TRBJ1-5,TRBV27,TGTGCCAGCAGGAGACAGGGGGAAGGTGGCAATCAGCCCCAGCATTTT,CASRRQGEGGNQPQHF
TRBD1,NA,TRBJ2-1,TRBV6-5,TGTGCCAGCAGTTACTCAGGACAGGGGTCCTACAATGAGCAGTTCTTC,CASSYSGQGSYNEQFF
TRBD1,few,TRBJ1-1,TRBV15,TGTGCCATCAGACAGGGGTACAACACTGAAGCTTTCTTT,CAIRQGYNTEAFF
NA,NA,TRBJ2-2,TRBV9,TGTGCCAGCAGCGTACGTCGGGTATCCAGCAACACCGGGGAGCTGTTTTTT,CASSVRRVSSNTGELFF
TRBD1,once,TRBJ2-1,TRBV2,TGTGCCAGCAGCGGACAGGGTTCCTACAATGAGCAGTTCTTC,CASSGQGSYNEQFF
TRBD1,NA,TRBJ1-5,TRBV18,TGTGCCAGCTCCCCGGGACAGGGCGGGAATCAGCCCCAGCATTTT,CASSPGQGGNQPQHF
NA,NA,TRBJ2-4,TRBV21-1,TGTGCCAGCAGCGCGCGGGGACAGGGCGAGAAAAACATTCAGTACTTC,CASSARGQGEKNIQYF
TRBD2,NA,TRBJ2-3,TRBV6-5,TGTGCCAGCGGACTAGCGGCCAGCACAGATACGCAGTATTTT,CASGLAASTDTQYF
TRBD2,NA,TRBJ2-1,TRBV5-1,TGCGCCAGCAGCTTGGGTGCCGGGGGGTCCCGGAATGAGCAGTTCTTC,CASSLGAGGSRNEQFF
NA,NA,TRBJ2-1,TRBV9,TGTGCCAGCACCCCCGGCAGGGGAACCTACAATGAGCAGTTCTTC,CASTPGRGTYNEQFF
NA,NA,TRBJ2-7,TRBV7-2,TGTGCCAGCAGCCAAACCGGGACAATAGGCGACGAGCAGTACTTC,CASSQTGTIGDEQYF